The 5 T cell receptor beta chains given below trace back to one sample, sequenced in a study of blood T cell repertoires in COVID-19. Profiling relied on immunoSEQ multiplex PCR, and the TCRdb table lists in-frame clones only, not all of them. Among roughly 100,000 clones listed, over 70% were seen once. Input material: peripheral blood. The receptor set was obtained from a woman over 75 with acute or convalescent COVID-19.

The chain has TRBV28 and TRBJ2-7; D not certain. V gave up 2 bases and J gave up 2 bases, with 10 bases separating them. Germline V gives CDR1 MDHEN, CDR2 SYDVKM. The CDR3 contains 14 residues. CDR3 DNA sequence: TGTGCCAGCAGTTTAATCAGGCCACCCTACGAGCAGTACTTC. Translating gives CASSLIRPPYEQYF.

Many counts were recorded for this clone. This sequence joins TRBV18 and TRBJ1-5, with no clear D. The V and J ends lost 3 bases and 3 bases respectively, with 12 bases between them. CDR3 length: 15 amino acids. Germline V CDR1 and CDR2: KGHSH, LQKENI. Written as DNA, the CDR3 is TGTGCCAGCTCACCGGGCGGGAGCTTCAATCAGCCCCAGCATTTT. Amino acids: CASSPGGSFNQPQHF.

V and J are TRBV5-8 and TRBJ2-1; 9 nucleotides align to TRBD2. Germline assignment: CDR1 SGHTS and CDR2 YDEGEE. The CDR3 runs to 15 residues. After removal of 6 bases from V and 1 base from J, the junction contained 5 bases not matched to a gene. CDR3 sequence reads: CASNGGGASYNEQFF. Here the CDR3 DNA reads TGTGCCAGCAACGGCGGGGGGGCTTCCTACAATGAGCAGTTCTTC.

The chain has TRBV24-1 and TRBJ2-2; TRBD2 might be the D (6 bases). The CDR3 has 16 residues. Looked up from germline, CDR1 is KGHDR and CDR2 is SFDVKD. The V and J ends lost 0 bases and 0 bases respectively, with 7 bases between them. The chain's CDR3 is CATSDLGGTNTGELFF. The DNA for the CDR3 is TGTGCCACCAGTGATTTGGGGGGGACGAACACCGGGGAGCTGTTTTTT.

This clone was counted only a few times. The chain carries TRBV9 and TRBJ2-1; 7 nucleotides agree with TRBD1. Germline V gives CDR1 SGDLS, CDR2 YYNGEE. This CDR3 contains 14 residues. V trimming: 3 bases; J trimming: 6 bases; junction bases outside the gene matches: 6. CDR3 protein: CASSAAQGINEQFF. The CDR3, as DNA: TGTGCCAGCAGCGCCGCACAGGGGATCAATGAGCAGTTCTTC.